This T cell receptor beta chain is from a study of control samples from healthy donors and cancer patients. Using immunoSEQ multiplex PCR, the repertoire was profiled, and TCRdb retains in-frame clones only, with some absent. The sample has around 51,000 clones, over 70% seen once. V shed 1 base, J shed 6 bases, and the junction held 4 bases outside the gene matches. This CDR3 contains 15 residues. CDR1 SGHDT and CDR2 YYEEEE come from the germline V gene. Specimen: blood. The sequence was collected from a man in his 70s in good health. The gene calls are TRBV5-6 and TRBJ2-3, with 11 bases matching TRBD2. The CDR3 protein is CASSLIAGGGDTQYF. The DNA of the CDR3 is TGTGCCAGCAGCTTGATAGCGGGAGGGGGGGATACGCAGTATTTT. The entire variable domain, with the rest obtained from reference TRBV5-6 and TRBJ2-3, is as follows: DAGVTQSPTHLIKTRGQQVTLRCSPKSGHDTVSWYQQALGQGPQFIFQYYEEEERQRGNFPDRFSGHQFPNYSSELNVNALLLGDSALYLCASSLIAGGGDTQYFGPGTRLTVL.